This T cell receptor (beta chain) was retrieved from a study of T cell responses to AZD1222 COVID-19 vaccine. General study results and limits: Researchers took repertoire samples only after the peak T cell response had come. Spike-specific TCR repertoires showed rising breadth and depth after two AZD1222 doses.

Produced via immunoSEQ multiplex PCR; TCRdb's table is partial and in-frame only. The sample yields 150,000 to 200,000 clones, about 92% seen once. V gave up 2 bases and J gave up 1 base, with 7 bases separating them. Germline values: CDR1 SGDLS, CDR2 YYNGEE. This CDR3 spans 15 amino acids. Comments on this clone: No antigen is known for it.

The sequencing here drew on peripheral blood, taken 28 days after the second AZD1222 dose. This rearrangement joins TRBV9 to TRBJ2-6; D might be TRBD1 (5 bases). This TCR came from an adult who received the AZD1222 COVID-19 vaccine. The CDR3 DNA is TGTGCCAGCAGCGTTCAGGGTTCTGGGGCCAACGTCCTGACTTTC. It specifies CASSVQGSGANVLTF.